Following are 22 T cell receptor beta chains from one sample sequenced in a study of a mutant IDH1 vaccine in newly diagnosed glioma. Antigen specificity for these receptors is unknown. Data came from immunoSEQ multiplex PCR; TCRdb stores just in-frame clones and leaves some out. The data show about 60,000 clones, less than 90% seen once. Time point in this sample: week 35, safety follow-up. Every vaccine dose comprised 300 ug of mutant IDH1 20-mer peptide plus topical imiquimod. Source: PBMCs, taken from a glioma patient whose treatment included an IDH1 peptide vaccine. Receptors originate from a man aged 25 to 40 with glioma.

The gene calls are TRBV5-1 and TRBJ2-7, with TRBD1 identical over 7 bases. Germline V gene data show CDR1 as SGHRS and CDR2 as YFSETQ. The junction had 11 bases not matched to a gene; V was cut back by 6 bases and J by 5 bases. This CDR3 spans 14 amino acids. CDR3 in DNA: TGCGCCAGCACCACGTTACAGGGGTTCCACGAGCAGTACTTC. Translating it yields CASTTLQGFHEQYF.

The V gene is TRBV30, the J gene TRBJ1-6, with D uncertain. Between the trimmed V and J ends, which lost 3 bases and 8 bases, there was a span of 8 bases. CDR3 length: 12 amino acids. Germline CDR1 GTSNPN, CDR2 SVGIG (reference sequence). CDR3 bases: TGTGCCTGGAGCCCGCAGCATTCACCCCTCCACTTT. The encoded protein is CAWSPQHSPLHF.

The chain couples TRBV30 to TRBJ2-7; D possibly corresponds to TRBD2 (7 bases). The length of the CDR3 is 14 residues. The germline V and J ends were trimmed by 0 bases and 4 bases, with 13 bases remaining between them. Germline loops: CDR1 GTSNPN, CDR2 SVGIG (reference sequence). CDR3 protein: CAWSVGGASYEQYF. Written as DNA, the CDR3 is TGTGCCTGGAGTGTAGGGGGGGCCAGTTACGAGCAGTACTTC. The full variable domain, with the rest looked up from reference TRBV30 and TRBJ2-7, is SQTIHQWPATLVQPVGSPLSLECTVEGTSNPNLYWYRQAAGRGLQLLFYSVGIGQISSEVPQNLSASRPQDRQFILSSKKLLLSDSGFYLCAWSVGGASYEQYFGPGTRLTVT.

The DNA for the CDR3 is TGTGCCAGCAGTGATAGGGGGGGAAGGAACACTGAAGCTTTCTTT. Its protein is CASSDRGGRNTEAFF. The chain carries TRBV6-1 and TRBJ1-1, with D perhaps TRBD1 (6 bases). V was cut by 3 bases and J by 1 base, with 12 bases left in between. Germline lookup yields CDR1 MNHNS and CDR2 SASEGT. The CDR3 runs to 15 residues.

The V call is TRBV5-4, the J call TRBJ1-2; TRBD1 agrees at 7 bases. This CDR3 is built from 13 residues. Trimming at V came to 4 bases and at J to 4 bases, leaving 4 bases not matched to a gene. The germline gives CDR1 SGHNT, CDR2 YYREEE (reference sequence). The CDR3 DNA is TGTGCCAGCAGCCGACAGGGTGGCTATGGCTACACCTTC. Translation gives CASSRQGGYGYTF.

This clone has just one count. The chain recombines TRBV10-3 with TRBJ1-2; a weak D match, TRBD1 (5 bases). Deletions cut 3 bases from V and 3 bases from J, with 14 bases between. From germline, CDR1 is ENHRY and CDR2 SYGVKD. The CDR3 runs to 15 residues. CDR3: CAISETGLWDYGYTF. The CDR3 nucleotides read TGTGCCATCAGTGAAACAGGTCTTTGGGACTATGGCTACACCTTC.

This clone has a handful of counts. The CDR3 coding sequence is TGTGCCAGCAGCACCTACGGTGACTCTGGAAACACCATATATTTT. Translation: CASSTYGDSGNTIYF. The chain couples TRBV7-2 to TRBJ1-3; D is unresolved. Trimming left V 5 bases short and J 0 bases short, with 11 bases between. CDR1 and CDR2 from the germline V gene are SGHTA and FQGNSA. The CDR3 loop spans 15 amino acids.

The rearrangement uses TRBV9 and TRBJ1-5; TRBD1 aligns across 7 bases. The CDR3 contains 15 residues. Germline V gene sequence: CDR1 SGDLS, CDR2 YYNGEE. With V trimmed by 1 base and J by 4 bases, 5 bases remained unmatched. CDR3 sequence reads: CASSVTAGGNQPQHF. CDR3 sequence (DNA): TGTGCCAGCAGCGTAACCGCAGGGGGGAATCAGCCCCAGCATTTT.

The chain uses TRBV5-5 and TRBJ1-1; TRBD1 matches 8 bases. The CDR3 loop spans 15 amino acids. The germline V gene has CDR1 SGHKS and CDR2 YYEKEE (reference sequence). Losses at the gene ends were 3 bases for V and 1 base for J; bases not matched to a gene: 5. The CDR3 DNA reads TGTGCCAGCAGCTCTCCAGACAGGGGGAACACTGAAGCTTTCTTT. Protein product: CASSSPDRGNTEAFF.

The DNA for the CDR3 is TGTGCCAGCAGTGAACCCTTGAACACTGAAGCTTTCTTT. It codes for CASSEPLNTEAFF. The chain combines TRBV6-1 with TRBJ1-1; D not resolved. CDR1 and CDR2 (germline): MNHNS, SASEGT. The CDR3 runs 13 residues. Trimming left V 2 bases short and J 0 bases short, with 4 bases between.

The chain couples TRBV6-6 to TRBJ2-5; TRBD1 matches 7 bases. Germline V lookup: CDR1 MNHNY, CDR2 SVGAGI (reference sequence). This CDR3 contains 15 residues. V shed 6 bases, J shed 11 bases, and the junction held 18 bases outside the gene matches. As DNA, the CDR3 is TGTGCCAGCAGCAGCCTGGACAGGTCACAGGTGGAGCAGTACTTC. Amino acids: CASSSLDRSQVEQYF.

This clone has just one count. The rearrangement links TRBV27 to TRBJ1-1; D call uncertain. Trimming pared 1 base from V and 3 bases from J, leaving 9 bases between. CDR1 and CDR2 from the germline V gene are MNHEY and SMNVEV (reference sequence). CDR3 size: 14 residues. The CDR3 DNA reads as TGTGCCAGCAGTTTATTTTGGCAGCACACTGAAGCTTTCTTT. Its protein is CASSLFWQHTEAFF.

This clone was seen just once. V is TRBV27 and J is TRBJ2-1; 11 nucleotides line up with TRBD2. Germline V gene data show CDR1 as MNHEY and CDR2 as SMNVEV (reference sequence). The CDR3 extends over 15 amino acids. V lost 2 bases and J lost 10; bases outside the gene matches: 7. DNA for the CDR3: TGTGCCAGCAGTTTAATTCTAGCGGGGGGCGACGAGCAGTTCTTC. This gives the protein CASSLILAGGDEQFF.

This chain joins TRBV6-5 and TRBJ2-2, with 9 bases lining up with TRBD2. V lost 0 bases and J lost 5; bases outside the gene matches: 4. Germline-derived CDR1 and CDR2 are MNHEY and SVGAGI. The CDR3 has 16 amino acids. In DNA, the CDR3 is TGTGCCAGCAGTTACTCCCCTAGCGGGGCGACCGGGGAGCTGTTTTTT. Protein product: CASSYSPSGATGELFF.

This sequence joins TRBV18 and TRBJ1-4, with unresolved D. V lost 2 bases and J 6 bases, leaving 1 base between the germline ends. CDR1 and CDR2 (germline): KGHSH, LQKENI. The CDR3 consists of 11 residues. CDR3 region: CASSPYEKLFF. CDR3 bases: TGTGCCAGCTCACCATATGAAAAACTGTTTTTT.

The chain's CDR3 is CAISGTDEQYF. The CDR3 nucleotides read TGTGCCATCAGTGGAACAGACGAGCAGTACTTC. This sequence joins TRBV10-3 and TRBJ2-7; D call uncertain. The V gene lost 4 bases and the J gene lost 5 bases, with 6 bases spanning the gap. The CDR3 length is 11 residues. The germline V gene has CDR1 ENHRY and CDR2 SYGVKD.

The chain is built from TRBV5-4 and TRBJ1-6; 9 bases map to TRBD1. The CDR3 is 16 amino acids. Germline CDR1 and CDR2: SGHNT and YYREEE (reference sequence). J gave up 9 bases and V 0 bases, and 7 bases lay outside the gene matches. CDR3 sequence: CASSLDLGQGGSPLHF. The CDR3 bases are TGTGCCAGCAGCTTGGATTTGGGACAGGGAGGTTCACCCCTCCACTTT.

The V and J genes are TRBV2 and TRBJ1-5, with D possibly TRBD1 on 6 matching bases. The V end lost 5 bases, the J end lost 6 bases, and 11 bases lay between the germline ends. Germline V gives CDR1 SNHLY, CDR2 FYNNEI. CDR3 length: 13 amino acids. The CDR3: CASSNRAAQPQHF. In DNA, the CDR3 is TGTGCCAGCAGTAACAGGGCTGCTCAGCCCCAGCATTTT.

The chain joins TRBV7-8 to TRBJ1-4; 7 bases align to TRBD1. The CDR3 consists of 16 residues. In germline, CDR1 is SGHVS, CDR2 FQNEAQ. V dropped 5 bases and J dropped 7; count of bases not matched to a gene: 13. DNA for the CDR3: TGTGCCAGCAGCCCCAACAGAGGGGGCTATAGTGAAAAACTGTTTTTT. The encoded protein is CASSPNRGGYSEKLFF.

The chain links TRBV7-6 to TRBJ2-2, with D tentatively TRBD2 (7 bases). V was shortened by 5 bases and J by 4 bases, with 17 bases between the two germline ends. The germline CDR1 and CDR2 sequences are SGHVS and FNYEAQ. CDR3 length: 16 amino acids. The CDR3 sequence: CASSPKAGAVTGELFF. CDR3 in DNA: TGTGCCAGCAGCCCTAAGGCGGGGGCGGTCACCGGGGAGCTGTTTTTT.

This chain connects TRBV29-1 to TRBJ2-2, with 16 bases fitting TRBD2. The CDR3 runs 16 residues. The V gene end was trimmed by 6 bases and the J gene end by 4 bases; junction bases not matched to a gene: 5. The germline CDR1 and CDR2 sequences are SQVTM and ANQGSEA. CDR3 DNA sequence: TGCAGCGTGGGACTAGCGGGGGGGCTCGGCACCGGGGAGCTGTTTTTT. This encodes CSVGLAGGLGTGELFF.

The chain carries TRBV5-1 and TRBJ2-6, with D perhaps matching TRBD1 or TRBD2 (5 bases each). The CDR3 consists of 19 residues. Germline CDR1 and CDR2: SGHRS and YFSETQ. With 0 bases removed from V and 2 bases from J, the gap between germline ends came to 18 bases. The CDR3 here is CASSLATGTAGAGANVLTF. CDR3 DNA sequence: TGCGCCAGCAGCTTGGCCACCGGGACGGCCGGAGCTGGGGCCAACGTCCTGACTTTC.